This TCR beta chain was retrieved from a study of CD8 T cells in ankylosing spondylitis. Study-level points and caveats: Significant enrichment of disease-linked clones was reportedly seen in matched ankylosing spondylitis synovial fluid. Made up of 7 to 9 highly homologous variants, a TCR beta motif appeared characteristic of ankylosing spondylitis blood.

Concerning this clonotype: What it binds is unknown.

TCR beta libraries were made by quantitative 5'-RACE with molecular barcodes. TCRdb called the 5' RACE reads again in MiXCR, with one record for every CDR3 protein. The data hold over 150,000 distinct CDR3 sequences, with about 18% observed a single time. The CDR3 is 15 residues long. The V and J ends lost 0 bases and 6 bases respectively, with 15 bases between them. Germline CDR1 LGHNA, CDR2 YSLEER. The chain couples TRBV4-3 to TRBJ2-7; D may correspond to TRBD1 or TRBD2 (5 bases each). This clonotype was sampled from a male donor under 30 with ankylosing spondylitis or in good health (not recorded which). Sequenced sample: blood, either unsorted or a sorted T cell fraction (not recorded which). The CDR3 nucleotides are TGCGCCAGCAGCCAAGACGGGGCCAGGGTTTTCGAGCAGTACTTC. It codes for CASSQDGARVFEQYF.